The clone carrying this T cell receptor (beta chain) was found a few times. The target antigen is unknown. This entry belongs to a study of naive and memory T cell subsets. Findings and limits, study-wide: A few larger clonotypes appeared in naive repertoires, especially CD8, possibly memory cells re-expressing CD45RA.

After CD4 positive bead selection, the CD4-negative fraction gave CD8 T cells. The CDR3 has 15 residues. V was trimmed by 0 bases and J by 1 base, leaving 9 bases between them. Germline V gene data show CDR1 as LGHNA and CDR2 as YSLEER. Two oligonucleotides, mixed equimolar, formed the beta constant-region primer covering TRBC1 and TRBC2. The ligated cDNA underwent four PCR rounds using SP2 and nested alpha and beta constant-region primers. TCRdb reprocessed the UMI-ligation and nested PCR reads via MiXCR and lists one record per CDR3 protein. The sample has roughly 100,000 distinct CDR3 sequences, 14% seen once; the top ten hold about 3%.

The receptor comes from a human donor in good health. The chain uses TRBV4-3 and TRBJ1-2, with no clear D. The sequenced sample consisted of naive CD8+ T cells from blood. The CDR3 loop reads CASSQDFAVNYGYTF. The CDR3 nucleotides read TGCGCCAGCAGCCAAGATTTCGCCGTTAACTATGGCTACACCTTC.